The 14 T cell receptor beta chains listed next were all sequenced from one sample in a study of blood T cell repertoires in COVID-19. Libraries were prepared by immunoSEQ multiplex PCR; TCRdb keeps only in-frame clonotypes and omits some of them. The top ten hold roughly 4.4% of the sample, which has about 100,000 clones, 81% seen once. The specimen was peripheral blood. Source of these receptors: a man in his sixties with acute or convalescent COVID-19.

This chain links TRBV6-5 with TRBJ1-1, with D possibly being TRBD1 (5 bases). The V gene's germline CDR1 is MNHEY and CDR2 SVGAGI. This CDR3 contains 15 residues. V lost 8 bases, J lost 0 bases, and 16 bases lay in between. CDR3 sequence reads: CASRSSGGVNTEAFF. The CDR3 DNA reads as TGTGCCAGCCGGTCATCCGGAGGGGTGAACACTGAAGCTTTCTTT.

In DNA, the CDR3 is TGTGCCAGCAGGACGGGGGGACAGGGGGCTTACGAGCAGTACTTC. Translating it yields CASRTGGQGAYEQYF. The rearrangement links TRBV6-5 to TRBJ2-7, with 12 nucleotides matching TRBD1. The CDR3 has 15 residues. J lost 4 bases, V lost 6 bases, and 7 bases had no gene match. Germline-derived CDR1 and CDR2 are MNHEY and SVGAGI.

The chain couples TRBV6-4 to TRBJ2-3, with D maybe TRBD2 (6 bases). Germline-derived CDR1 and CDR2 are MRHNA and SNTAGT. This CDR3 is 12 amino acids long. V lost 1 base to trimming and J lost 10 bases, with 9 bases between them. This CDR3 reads CASSDYGTPQYF. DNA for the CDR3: TGTGCCAGCAGTGACTACGGGACTCCGCAGTATTTT.

The DNA for the CDR3 is TGCGCCAGCAGCCAAGATGGAGGTTCCTATAATTCACCCCTCCACTTT. Protein product: CASSQDGGSYNSPLHF. The V call is TRBV4-3, the J call TRBJ1-6; D unresolved. This CDR3 is built from 16 residues. The germline V gene encodes CDR1 LGHNA and CDR2 YSLEER. With 0 bases removed from V and 1 base from J, the gap between germline ends came to 7 bases.

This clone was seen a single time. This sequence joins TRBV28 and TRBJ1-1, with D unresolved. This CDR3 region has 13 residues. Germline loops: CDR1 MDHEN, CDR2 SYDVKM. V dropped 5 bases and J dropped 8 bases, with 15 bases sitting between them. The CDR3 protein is CASSNALRLEAFF. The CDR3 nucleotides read TGTGCCAGCAGTAATGCACTTCGACTCGAAGCTTTCTTT.

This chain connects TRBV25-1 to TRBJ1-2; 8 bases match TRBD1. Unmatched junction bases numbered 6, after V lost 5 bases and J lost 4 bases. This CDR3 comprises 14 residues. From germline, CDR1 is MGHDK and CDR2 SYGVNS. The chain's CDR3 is CASSQDRVGYGYTF. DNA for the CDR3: TGTGCCAGCAGTCAGGACAGGGTTGGCTATGGCTACACCTTC.

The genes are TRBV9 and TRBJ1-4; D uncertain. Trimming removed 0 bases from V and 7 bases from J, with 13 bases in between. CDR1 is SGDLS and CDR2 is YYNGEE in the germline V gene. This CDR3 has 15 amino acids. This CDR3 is CASSVVSGNTEKLFF. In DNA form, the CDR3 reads TGTGCCAGCAGCGTAGTCTCGGGAAATACTGAAAAACTGTTTTTT.

CDR3 bases: TGTGCCAGCAACCCTCTCCGGAGACAGGGAGACACAGATACGCAGTATTTT. Translating it yields CASNPLRRQGDTDTQYF. This chain uses TRBV7-9 with TRBJ2-3; 7 bases are a match to TRBD1. V was pared by 7 bases and J by 2 bases, with 15 bases of the junction left unmatched. The V gene's germline CDR1 is SEHNR and CDR2 FQNEAQ (reference sequence). The CDR3 consists of 17 residues.

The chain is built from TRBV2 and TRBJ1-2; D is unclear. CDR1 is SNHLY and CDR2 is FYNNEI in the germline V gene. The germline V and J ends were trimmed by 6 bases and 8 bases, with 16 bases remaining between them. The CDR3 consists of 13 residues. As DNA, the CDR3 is TGTGCCAGCAGGAAGGAGAGCAACTTCGGCTACACCTTC. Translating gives CASRKESNFGYTF.

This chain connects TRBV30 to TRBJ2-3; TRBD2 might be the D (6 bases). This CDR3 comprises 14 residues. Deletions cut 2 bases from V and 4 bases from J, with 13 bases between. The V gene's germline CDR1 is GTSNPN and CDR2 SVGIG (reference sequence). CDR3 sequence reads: CAWSIGGASDTQYF. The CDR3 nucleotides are TGTGCCTGGAGTATAGGCGGGGCGTCAGATACGCAGTATTTT.

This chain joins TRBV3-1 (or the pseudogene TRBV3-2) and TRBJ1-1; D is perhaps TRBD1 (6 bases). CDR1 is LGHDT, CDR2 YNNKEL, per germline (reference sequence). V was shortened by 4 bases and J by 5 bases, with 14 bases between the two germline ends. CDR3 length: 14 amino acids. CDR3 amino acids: CASSPDRMGTEAFF. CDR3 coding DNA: TGTGCCAGCAGCCCCGACAGGATGGGGACTGAAGCTTTCTTT.

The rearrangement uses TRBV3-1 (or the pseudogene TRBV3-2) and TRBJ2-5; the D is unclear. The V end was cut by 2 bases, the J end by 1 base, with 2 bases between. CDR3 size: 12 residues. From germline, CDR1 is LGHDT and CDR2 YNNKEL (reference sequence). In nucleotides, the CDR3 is TGTGCCAGCAGCCAACTCCAAGAGACCCAGTACTTC. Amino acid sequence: CASSQLQETQYF.

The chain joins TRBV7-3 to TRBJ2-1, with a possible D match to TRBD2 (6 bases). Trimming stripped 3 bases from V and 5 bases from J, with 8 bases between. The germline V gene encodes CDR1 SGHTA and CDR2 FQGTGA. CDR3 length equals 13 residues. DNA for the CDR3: TGTGCCAGCAGCTTGGGACTCCACAATGAGCAGTTCTTC. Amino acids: CASSLGLHNEQFF. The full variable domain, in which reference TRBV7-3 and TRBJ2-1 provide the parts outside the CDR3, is GAGVSQTPSNKVTEKGKYVELRCDPISGHTALYWYRQSLGQGPEFLIYFQGTGAADDSGLPNDRFFAVRPEGSVSTLKIQRTERGDSAVYLCASSLGLHNEQFFGPGTRLTVL.

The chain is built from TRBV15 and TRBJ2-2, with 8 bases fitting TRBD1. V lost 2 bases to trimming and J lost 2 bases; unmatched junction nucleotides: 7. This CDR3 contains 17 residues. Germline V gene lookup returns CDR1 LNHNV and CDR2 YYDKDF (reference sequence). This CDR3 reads CATSRPTGGPNTGELFF. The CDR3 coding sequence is TGTGCCACCAGCAGACCTACAGGGGGACCTAACACCGGGGAGCTGTTTTTT.